This T cell receptor beta chain is from a study of CD8 T cells in Susac syndrome. About 0.5 to 1 ug RNA was reverse transcribed with random hexamers. An immunoSEQ multiplex PCR generated amplified TCR beta CDR3 products spanning 54 Vbeta and 13 Jbeta. TCRdb reprocessed the immunoSEQ multiplex PCR reads with MiXCR, giving one entry per CDR3 protein. The repertoire has about 290,000 distinct CDR3 sequences, about 91% of them found once; the top ten carry around 0.2%. Sequencing of TCR beta was undertaken in CD8+ and CD4+ T cells derived from blood. Treatment-naive patients with stable or active relapsing-remitting disease were the multiple sclerosis controls. It was negative isolation that provided the CD8+ and CD4+ T cells, whereas TEMRA cells were enriched by FACS. Germline V CDR1 and CDR2: LNHDA, SQIVND (reference sequence). The V segment lost 3 bases and the J segment 0 bases; nucleotides outside the gene matches: 4. This CDR3 spans 15 amino acids.

The receptor comes from a human donor with multiple sclerosis. J is TRBJ2-7 and V is TRBV19; 8 positions match TRBD1. The sample taken for sequencing was CD8+ T cells from PBMCs. The CDR3: CASSIGQGPSYEQYF. In DNA form, the CDR3 reads TGTGCCAGTAGTATCGGACAGGGACCCTCCTACGAGCAGTACTTC.